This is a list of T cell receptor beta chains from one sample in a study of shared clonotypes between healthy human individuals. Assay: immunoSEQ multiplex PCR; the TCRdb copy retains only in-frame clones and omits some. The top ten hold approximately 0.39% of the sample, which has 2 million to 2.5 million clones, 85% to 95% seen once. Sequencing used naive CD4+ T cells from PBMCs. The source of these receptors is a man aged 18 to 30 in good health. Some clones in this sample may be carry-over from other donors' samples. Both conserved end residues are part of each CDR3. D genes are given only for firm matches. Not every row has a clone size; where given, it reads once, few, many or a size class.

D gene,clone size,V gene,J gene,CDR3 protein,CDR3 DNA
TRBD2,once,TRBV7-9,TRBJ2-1,CASSLLGLAGAEQFF,TGTGCCAGCAGCCTTTTGGGACTAGCGGGAGCTGAGCAGTTCTTC
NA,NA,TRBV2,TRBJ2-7,CASSRDVGYEQYF,TGTGCCAGCAGCCGGGACGTAGGCTACGAGCAGTACTTC
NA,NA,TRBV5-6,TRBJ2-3,CASSVSGSTDTQYF,TGTGCCAGCAGCGTTTCAGGGTCCACAGATACGCAGTATTTT
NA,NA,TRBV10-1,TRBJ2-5,CASSGTAVQETQYF,TGCGCCAGCAGTGGTACAGCTGTCCAAGAGACCCAGTACTTC
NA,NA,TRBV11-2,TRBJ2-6,CASSLAGTGANVLTF,TGTGCCAGCAGCTTAGCTGGGACTGGGGCCAACGTCCTGACTTTC
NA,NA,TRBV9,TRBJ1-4,CASSPLVTVLNEKLFF,TGTGCCAGCAGCCCCTTGGTCACAGTACTTAATGAAAAACTGTTTTTT
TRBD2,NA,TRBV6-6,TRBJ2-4,CASSYGRDIQYF,TGTGCCAGCAGTTACGGGAGGGACATTCAGTACTTC
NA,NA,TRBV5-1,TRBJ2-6,CASSPRTSKAGANVLTF,TGCGCCAGCAGCCCGAGGACCAGTAAAGCTGGGGCCAACGTCCTGACTTTC
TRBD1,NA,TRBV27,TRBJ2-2,CASSLPDRGGPGELFF,TGTGCCAGCAGTCTACCGGACAGGGGAGGACCCGGGGAGCTGTTTTTT
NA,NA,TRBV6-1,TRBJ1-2,CASSEPGQSYGYTF,TGTGCCAGCAGTGAACCGGGACAATCCTATGGCTACACCTTC
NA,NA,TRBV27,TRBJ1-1,CASWGMNTEAFF,TGTGCCAGCTGGGGTATGAACACTGAAGCTTTCTTT
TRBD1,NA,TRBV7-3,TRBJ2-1,CASSLTPGTGGSNEQFF,TGTGCCAGCAGCTTAACCCCCGGGACAGGGGGTTCCAATGAGCAGTTCTTC
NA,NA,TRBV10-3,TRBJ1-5,CAISESSQGNQPQHF,TGTGCCATCAGTGAGTCGTCTCAGGGCAATCAGCCCCAGCATTTT
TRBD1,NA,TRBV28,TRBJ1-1,CASSPQGQYTEAFF,TGTGCCAGCAGTCCACAGGGGCAATACACTGAAGCTTTCTTT
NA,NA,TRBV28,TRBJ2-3,CASSLVAGDHTDTQYF,TGTGCCAGCAGTTTGGTAGCAGGGGATCACACAGATACGCAGTATTTT
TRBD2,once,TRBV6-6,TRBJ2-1,CASTTSGFPFF,TGTGCCAGTACTACTAGCGGGTTTCCGTTCTTC
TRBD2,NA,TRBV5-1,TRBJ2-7,CASTRTAGPYEQYF,TGCGCCAGCACCCGAACAGCGGGACCATACGAGCAGTACTTC
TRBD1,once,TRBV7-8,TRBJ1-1,CASTKTGFGTEAFF,TGTGCCAGCACCAAGACAGGGTTTGGTACTGAAGCTTTCTTT
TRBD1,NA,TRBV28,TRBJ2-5,CASRTTGGQETQYF,TGTGCCAGCAGGACGACAGGGGGACAAGAGACCCAGTACTTC
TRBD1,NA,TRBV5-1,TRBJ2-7,CASSTRQGSSYEQYF,TGCGCCAGCAGCACCCGACAGGGAAGCTCCTACGAGCAGTACTTC
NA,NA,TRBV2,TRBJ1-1,CASSEVGNSNTEAFF,TGTGCCAGCAGTGAAGTTGGCAACTCGAACACTGAAGCTTTCTTT
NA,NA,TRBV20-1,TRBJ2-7,CSASLGEQYF,TGCAGTGCTAGTCTTGGTGAGCAGTACTTC
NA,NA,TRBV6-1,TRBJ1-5,CASSEAGPHQPQHF,TGTGCCAGCAGTGAAGCTGGACCCCATCAGCCCCAGCATTTT
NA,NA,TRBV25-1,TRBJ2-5,CASSSAWTQYF,TGTGCCAGCAGTAGTGCTTGGACCCAGTACTTC
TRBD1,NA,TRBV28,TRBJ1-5,CASSLTGGGVPYQPQHF,TGTGCCAGCAGTCTGACAGGGGGCGGGGTTCCTTATCAGCCCCAGCATTTT
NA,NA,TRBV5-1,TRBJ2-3,CASSLKAGSTDTQYF,TGCGCCAGCAGCTTGAAGGCGGGGAGCACAGATACGCAGTATTTT
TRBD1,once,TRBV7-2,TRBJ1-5,CASSLVGTGYNQPQHF,TGTGCCAGCAGCTTAGTGGGGACAGGGTACAATCAGCCCCAGCATTTT
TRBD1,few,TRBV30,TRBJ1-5,CAWSVQGTQPQHF,TGTGCCTGGAGTGTACAGGGGACGCAGCCCCAGCATTTT
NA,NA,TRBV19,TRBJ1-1,CASTWDTQYTEAFF,TGTGCCAGTACCTGGGACACCCAATACACTGAAGCTTTCTTT
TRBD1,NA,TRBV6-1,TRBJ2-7,CASSEGGQGTYEQYF,TGTGCCAGCAGTGAAGGAGGACAGGGGACCTACGAGCAGTACTTC
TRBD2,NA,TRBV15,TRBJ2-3,CATSRGTGGGTDTQYF,TGTGCCACCAGCAGAGGTACGGGAGGGGGCACAGATACGCAGTATTTT
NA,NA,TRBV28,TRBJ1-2,CASSLYSGANYGYTF,TGTGCCAGCAGTTTATATTCCGGAGCGAACTATGGCTACACCTTC
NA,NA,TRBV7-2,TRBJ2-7,CASSHVDRYEQYF,TGTGCCAGCAGCCACGTAGACCGCTACGAGCAGTACTTC
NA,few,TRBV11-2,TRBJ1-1,CASSPMMNTEAFF,TGTGCCAGCAGCCCGATGATGAACACTGAAGCTTTCTTT
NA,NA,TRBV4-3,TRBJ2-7,CASSPRWQTYEQYF,TGCGCCAGCAGCCCCCGGTGGCAGACCTACGAGCAGTACTTC
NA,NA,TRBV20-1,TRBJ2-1,CSGGYYNEQFF,TGCAGTGGTGGGTACTACAATGAGCAGTTCTTC
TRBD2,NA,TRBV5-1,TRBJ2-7,CASSLEVHAGGGSYEQYF,TGCGCCAGCAGCTTGGAGGTCCACGCGGGAGGTGGCTCCTACGAGCAGTACTTC
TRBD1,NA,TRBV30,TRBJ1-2,CAWSPHLGQGAFDGYTF,TGTGCCTGGAGCCCACATTTGGGGCAGGGGGCATTCGATGGCTACACCTTC
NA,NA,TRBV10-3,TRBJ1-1,CAISEGTWAFF,TGTGCCATCAGTGAGGGGACCTGGGCTTTCTTT
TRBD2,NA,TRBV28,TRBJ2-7,CASSSGGTLYEQYF,TGTGCCAGCAGTTCCGGGGGGACCCTCTACGAGCAGTACTTC